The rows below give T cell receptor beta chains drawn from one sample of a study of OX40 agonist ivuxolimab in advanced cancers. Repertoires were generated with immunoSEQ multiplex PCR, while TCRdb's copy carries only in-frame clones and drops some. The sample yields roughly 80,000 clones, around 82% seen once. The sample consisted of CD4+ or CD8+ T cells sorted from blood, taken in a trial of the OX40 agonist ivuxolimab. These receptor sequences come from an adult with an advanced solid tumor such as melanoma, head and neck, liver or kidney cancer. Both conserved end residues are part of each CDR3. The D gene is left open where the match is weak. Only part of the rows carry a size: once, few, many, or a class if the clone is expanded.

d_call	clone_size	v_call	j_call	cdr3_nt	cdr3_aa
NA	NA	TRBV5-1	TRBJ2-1	TGCGCCAGCAGCTTGGGGGGATTGTCCGACAATGAGCAGTTCTTC	CASSLGGLSDNEQFF
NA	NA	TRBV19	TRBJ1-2	TGTGCCAGTAGTGGTGGTTACTATGGCTACACCTTC	CASSGGYYGYTF
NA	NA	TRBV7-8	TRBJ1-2	TGTGCCAGCAGCCCCATGGAGGGGAGCGGCTACACCTTC	CASSPMEGSGYTF
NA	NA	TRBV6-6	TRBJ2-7	TGTGCCAGCAGTTACAACGGTGCGATTCATCGCGAGCAGTACTTC	CASSYNGAIHREQYF
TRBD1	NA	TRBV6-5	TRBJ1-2	TGTGCCAGCAGTCCCGGACAGGTCTATGGCTACACCTTC	CASSPGQVYGYTF
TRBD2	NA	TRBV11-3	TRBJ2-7	TGTGCCAGCAGTCACCGACTAGCGGCCGCCTACGAGCAGTACTTC	CASSHRLAAAYEQYF
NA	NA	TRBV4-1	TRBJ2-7	TGCGCCAGCAGCCAAGATTCCGGGCTTTCCTACGAGCAGTACTTC	CASSQDSGLSYEQYF
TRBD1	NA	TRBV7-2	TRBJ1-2	TGTGCCAGCAGCTCAGTGGACAGGGGAAACTATGGCTACACCTTC	CASSSVDRGNYGYTF
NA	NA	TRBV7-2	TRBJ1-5	TGTGCCAGCAGCTCCGGGGCCGTTTATAATCAGCCCCAGCATTTT	CASSSGAVYNQPQHF
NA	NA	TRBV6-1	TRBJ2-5	TGTGCCAGCAGTCCGACCGGGACCCCCTTGGAGACCCAGTACTTC	CASSPTGTPLETQYF
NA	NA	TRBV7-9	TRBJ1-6	TGTGCCAGCAGCTTAGAAGGACTGAGGGCACCCCTCCACTTT	CASSLEGLRAPLHF
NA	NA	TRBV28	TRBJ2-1	TGTGCCAGCAGTTTAAGGACCCCGCCACAGTTCTTC	CASSLRTPPQFF
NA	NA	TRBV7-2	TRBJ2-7	TGTGCCAGCAGCTTCCTATGGAGCTCCTACGAGCAGTACTTC	CASSFLWSSYEQYF
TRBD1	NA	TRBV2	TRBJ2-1	TGTGCCAGCAGATCAGACAGGGGGCTTAATGAGCAGTTCTTC	CASRSDRGLNEQFF
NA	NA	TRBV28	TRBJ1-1	TGTGCCAGCAGTTTAATCGGACGGAACACTGAAGCTTTCTTT	CASSLIGRNTEAFF
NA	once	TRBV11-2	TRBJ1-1	TGTGCCAGCAGCCTAAATCCGGGGAACACTGAAGCTTTCTTT	CASSLNPGNTEAFF
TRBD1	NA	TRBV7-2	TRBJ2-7	TGTGCCAGCAGCTTAGGCCGGGACAGGCTCAACGAGCAGTACTTC	CASSLGRDRLNEQYF
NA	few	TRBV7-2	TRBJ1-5	TGTGCCAGCAGCCCATTGATGGGGTCCGGTCAGCCCCAGCATTTT	CASSPLMGSGQPQHF
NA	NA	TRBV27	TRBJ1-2	TGTGCCAGCAGTTCCCGGGACCTTCGGGGAGGTGGCTACACCTTC	CASSSRDLRGGGYTF
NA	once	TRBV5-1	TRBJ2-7	TGCGCCAGCAGCTCGGCTGAGGGGATTACCTACGAGCAGTACTTC	CASSSAEGITYEQYF
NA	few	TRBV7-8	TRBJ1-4	TGTGCCAGCAGCCCCTTTTCAACTAATGAAAAACTGTTTTTT	CASSPFSTNEKLFF
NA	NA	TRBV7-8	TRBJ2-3	TGTGCCAGCAGCTTAACCCGGGGGGCCGGCACAGATACGCAGTATTTT	CASSLTRGAGTDTQYF
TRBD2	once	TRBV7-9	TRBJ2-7	TGTGCCAGCAGCCCGGGGACTAGCGGCGAGCAGTACTTC	CASSPGTSGEQYF
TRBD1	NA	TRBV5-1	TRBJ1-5	TGCGCCAGCAGCTGGCAGGGGGGAAGCAATCAGCCCCAGCATTTT	CASSWQGGSNQPQHF
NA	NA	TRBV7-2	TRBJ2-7	TGTGCCAGCAGCTCCGGGACCCTTAGGGAGCAGTACTTC	CASSSGTLREQYF
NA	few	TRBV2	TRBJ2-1	TGTGCCAGCAGTGTTGAGGGCTCAAATGAGCAGTTCTTC	CASSVEGSNEQFF
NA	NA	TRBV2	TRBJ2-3	TGTGCCAGCAGTGACGACACAGATACGCAGTATTTT	CASSDDTDTQYF
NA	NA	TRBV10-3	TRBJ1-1	TGTGCCACCCGGGTGGGTTTGAACACTGAAGCTTTCTTT	CATRVGLNTEAFF
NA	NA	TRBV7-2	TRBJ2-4	TGTGCCAGCACCCCCCCGGGTCAAAACATTCAGTACTTC	CASTPPGQNIQYF
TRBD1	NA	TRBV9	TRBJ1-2	TGTGCCAGCAGCGACAGGGGGCCCTATGGCTACACCTTC	CASSDRGPYGYTF
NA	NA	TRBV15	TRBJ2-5	TGTGCCACCAGCAGAGGGCCAGAGACCCAGTACTTC	CATSRGPETQYF
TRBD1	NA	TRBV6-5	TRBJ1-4	TGTGCCAGCAGCTTCGACAGGGGAGTTAATGAAAAACTGTTTTTT	CASSFDRGVNEKLFF
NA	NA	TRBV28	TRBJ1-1	TGTGCCAGCAGTTCACCTAATCGAAACATGAACACTGAAGCTTTCTTT	CASSSPNRNMNTEAFF
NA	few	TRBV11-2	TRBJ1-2	TGTGCCAGCAGCTCAATCCGAGGATACGACTATGGCTACACCTTC	CASSSIRGYDYGYTF
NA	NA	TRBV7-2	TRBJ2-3	TGTGCCAGCAGCTTATCAGGGTTCACAGATACGCAGTATTTT	CASSLSGFTDTQYF
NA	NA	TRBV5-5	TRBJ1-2	TGTGCCAGCACCCATTGGGGTGAGGTCGGGTATGGCTACACCTTC	CASTHWGEVGYGYTF
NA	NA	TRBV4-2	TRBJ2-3	TGTGCCAGCAGCCAAAAAGATACGCAGTATTTT	CASSQKDTQYF
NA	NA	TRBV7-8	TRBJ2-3	TGTGCCAGCAGCTTACCCGGGTCAGATACGCAGTATTTT	CASSLPGSDTQYF
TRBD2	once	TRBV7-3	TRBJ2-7	TGTGCCAGCAGCTTAATACCTAGCGGTCCCTACGAGCAGTACTTC	CASSLIPSGPYEQYF
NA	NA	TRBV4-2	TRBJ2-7	TGTGCCAGCAGCCAAGTGAGTGAGAACGAGCAGTACTTC	CASSQVSENEQYF
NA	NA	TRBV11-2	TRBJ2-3	TGTGCCAGCCAGGGGAACGGAGATACGCAGTATTTT	CASQGNGDTQYF
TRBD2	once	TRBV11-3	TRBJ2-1	TGTGCCAGCAGCTTAGGGACTAGCGGGAGTCTCAATGAGCAGTTCTTC	CASSLGTSGSLNEQFF
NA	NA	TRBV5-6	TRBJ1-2	TGTGCCAGCAGCTTGGCACGCGCTAGGGGATCGAAGGGCTACACCTTC	CASSLARARGSKGYTF
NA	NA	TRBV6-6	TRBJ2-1	TGTGCCAGCAGTTACGGGAGAGATGAGCAGTTCTTC	CASSYGRDEQFF
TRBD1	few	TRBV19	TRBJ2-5	TGTGCCAGTAGTGCGACAGGGTTTGGAGAGACCCAGTACTTC	CASSATGFGETQYF
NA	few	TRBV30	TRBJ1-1	TGTGCCTGGAGTGTAGGGTCGAACACTGAAGCTTTCTTT	CAWSVGSNTEAFF
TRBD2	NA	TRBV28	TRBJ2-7	TGTGCCAGCAGCCCCGCCGGGGGGAACGACGAGCAGTACTTC	CASSPAGGNDEQYF
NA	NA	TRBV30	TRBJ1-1	TGTGCCTGGAGTCGCGACAGGAACACTGAAGCTTTCTTT	CAWSRDRNTEAFF
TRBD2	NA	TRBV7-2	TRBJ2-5	TGTGCCAGCAGCTCGACTAGCGGGAGGGCCCTCCAGACCCAGTACTTC	CASSSTSGRALQTQYF
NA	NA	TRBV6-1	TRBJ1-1	TGTGCCAGCAGTAGACGGGAGAACACTGAAGCTTTCTTT	CASSRRENTEAFF
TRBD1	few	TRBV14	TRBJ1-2	TGTGCCAGCAGCCTGAGGACAGGCTATGGCTACACCTTC	CASSLRTGYGYTF
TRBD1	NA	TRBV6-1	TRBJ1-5	TGTGCCAGCAGGGGTACGACAGGGGACCAGCCCCAGCATTTT	CASRGTTGDQPQHF
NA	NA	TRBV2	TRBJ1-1	TGTGCCAGCACCACTACGGGGGGGGCGAGGACTGAAGCTTTCTTT	CASTTTGGARTEAFF